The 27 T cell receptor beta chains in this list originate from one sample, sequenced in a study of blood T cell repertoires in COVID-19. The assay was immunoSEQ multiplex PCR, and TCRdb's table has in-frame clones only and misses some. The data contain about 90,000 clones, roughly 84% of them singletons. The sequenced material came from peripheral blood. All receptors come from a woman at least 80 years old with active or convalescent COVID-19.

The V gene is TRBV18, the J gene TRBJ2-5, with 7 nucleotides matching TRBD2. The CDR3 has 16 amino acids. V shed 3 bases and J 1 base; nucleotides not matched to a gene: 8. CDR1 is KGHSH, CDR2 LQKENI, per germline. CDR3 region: CASSPGIAGFQETQYF. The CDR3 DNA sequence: TGTGCCAGCTCACCGGGAATAGCGGGTTTCCAAGAGACCCAGTACTTC.

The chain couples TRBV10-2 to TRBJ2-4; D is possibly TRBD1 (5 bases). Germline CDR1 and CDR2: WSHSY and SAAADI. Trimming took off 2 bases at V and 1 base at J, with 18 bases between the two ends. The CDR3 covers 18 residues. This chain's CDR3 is CASSEVGSRPGAKNIQYF. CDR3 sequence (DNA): TGCGCCAGCAGTGAGGTAGGAAGCCGTCCAGGGGCCAAAAACATTCAGTACTTC.

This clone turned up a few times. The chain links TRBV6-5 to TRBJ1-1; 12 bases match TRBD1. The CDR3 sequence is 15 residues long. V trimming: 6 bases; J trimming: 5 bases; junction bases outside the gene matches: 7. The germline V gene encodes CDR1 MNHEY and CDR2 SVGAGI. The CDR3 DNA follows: TGTGCCAGCAGGGGACAGGGGGCTGGGAGTACTGAAGCTTTCTTT. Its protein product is CASRGQGAGSTEAFF.

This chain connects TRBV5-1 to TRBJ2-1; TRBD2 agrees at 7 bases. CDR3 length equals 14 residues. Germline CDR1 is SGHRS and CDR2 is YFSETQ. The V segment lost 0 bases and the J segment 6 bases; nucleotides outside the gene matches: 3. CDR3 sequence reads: CASSLGGLSNEQFF. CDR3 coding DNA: TGCGCCAGCAGCTTGGGGGGACTATCCAATGAGCAGTTCTTC.

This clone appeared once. CDR3 nucleotides: TGTGCCAGCAGTTTAGCAGGGGACTATGGCTACACCTTC. Protein product: CASSLAGDYGYTF. The V and J genes are TRBV12-3 or TRBV12-4 and TRBJ1-2, with a possible D match to TRBD1 (5 bases). V was trimmed by 0 bases and J by 3 bases, leaving 5 bases between them. The CDR3 has 13 amino acids.

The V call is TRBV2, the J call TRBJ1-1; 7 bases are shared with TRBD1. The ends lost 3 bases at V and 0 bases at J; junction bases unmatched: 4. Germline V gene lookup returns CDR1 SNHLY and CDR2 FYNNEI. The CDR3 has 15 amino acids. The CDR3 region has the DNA TGTGCCAGCAGTGAGCAGGGGGGTATGAACACTGAAGCTTTCTTT. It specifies CASSEQGGMNTEAFF.

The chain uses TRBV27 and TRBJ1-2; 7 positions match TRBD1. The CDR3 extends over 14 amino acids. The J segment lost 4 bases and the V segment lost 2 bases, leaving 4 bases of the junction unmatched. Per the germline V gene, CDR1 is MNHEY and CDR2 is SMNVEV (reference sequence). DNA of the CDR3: TGTGCCAGCAGTTTACGACAGGGCGCCTATGGCTACACCTTC. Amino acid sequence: CASSLRQGAYGYTF.

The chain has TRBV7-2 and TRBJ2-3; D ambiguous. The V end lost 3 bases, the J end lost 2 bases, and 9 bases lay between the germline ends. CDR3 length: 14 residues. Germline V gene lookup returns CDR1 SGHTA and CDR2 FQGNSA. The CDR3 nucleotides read TGTGCCAGCAGCTTGAGGTCCTCCACAGATACGCAGTATTTT. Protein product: CASSLRSSTDTQYF.

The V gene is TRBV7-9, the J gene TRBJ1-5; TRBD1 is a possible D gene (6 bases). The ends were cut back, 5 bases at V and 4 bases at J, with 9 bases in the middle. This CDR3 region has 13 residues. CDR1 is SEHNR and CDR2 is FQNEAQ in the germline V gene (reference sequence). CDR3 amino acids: CASSITGNQPQHF. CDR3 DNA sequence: TGTGCCAGCAGCATTACAGGGAATCAGCCCCAGCATTTT.

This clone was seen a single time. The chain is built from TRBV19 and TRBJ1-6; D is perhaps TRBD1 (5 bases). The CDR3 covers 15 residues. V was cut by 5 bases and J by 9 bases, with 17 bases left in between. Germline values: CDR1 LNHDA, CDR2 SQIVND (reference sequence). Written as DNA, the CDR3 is TGTGCCAGTAGTTCACAGGTCGGCGGGAGTTCACCCCTCCACTTT. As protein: CASSSQVGGSSPLHF.

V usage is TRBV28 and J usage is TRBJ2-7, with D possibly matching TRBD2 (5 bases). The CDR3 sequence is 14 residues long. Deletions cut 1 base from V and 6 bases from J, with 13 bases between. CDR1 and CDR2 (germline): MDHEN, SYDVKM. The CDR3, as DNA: TGTGCCAGCAGTTTATTTAGGACTGCAGGCGAGCAGTACTTC. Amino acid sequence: CASSLFRTAGEQYF.

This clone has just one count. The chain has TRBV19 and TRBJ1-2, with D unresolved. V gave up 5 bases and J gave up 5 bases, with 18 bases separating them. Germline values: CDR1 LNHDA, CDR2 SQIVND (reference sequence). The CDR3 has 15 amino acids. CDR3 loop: CASSPWEGASYGYTF. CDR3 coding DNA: TGTGCCAGTAGTCCCTGGGAGGGCGCGTCTTATGGCTACACCTTC.

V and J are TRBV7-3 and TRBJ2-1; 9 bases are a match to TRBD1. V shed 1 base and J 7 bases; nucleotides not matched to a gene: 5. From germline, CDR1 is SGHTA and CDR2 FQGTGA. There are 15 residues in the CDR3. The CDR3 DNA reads TGTGCCAGCAGCTTAAATACAGGGGGCTTAAATGAGCAGTTCTTC. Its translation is CASSLNTGGLNEQFF.

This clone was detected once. The CDR3 DNA sequence: TGTGCCAGCAGTTGGGGGGGATCTGCAGATACGCAGTATTTT. Its protein product is CASSWGGSADTQYF. The chain couples TRBV6-5 to TRBJ2-3; 7 positions match TRBD2. Trimming took 4 bases from V and 4 from J; bases not matched to a gene: 5. Looked up from germline, CDR1 is MNHEY and CDR2 is SVGAGI. The CDR3 spans 14 residues.

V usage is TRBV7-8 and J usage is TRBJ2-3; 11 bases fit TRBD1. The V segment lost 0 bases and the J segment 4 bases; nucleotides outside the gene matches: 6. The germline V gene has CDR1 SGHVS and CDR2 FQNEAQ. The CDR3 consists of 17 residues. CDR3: CASSLALRTGGADTQYF. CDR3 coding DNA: TGTGCCAGCAGCTTAGCCCTCAGGACAGGGGGCGCAGATACGCAGTATTTT.

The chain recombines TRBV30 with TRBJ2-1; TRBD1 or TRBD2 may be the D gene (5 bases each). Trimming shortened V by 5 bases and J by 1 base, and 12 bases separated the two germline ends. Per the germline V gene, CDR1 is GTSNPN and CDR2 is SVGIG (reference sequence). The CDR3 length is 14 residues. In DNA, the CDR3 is TGTGCCTGGGGGGGAGTGTGGTCCTACAATGAGCAGTTCTTC. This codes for CAWGGVWSYNEQFF.

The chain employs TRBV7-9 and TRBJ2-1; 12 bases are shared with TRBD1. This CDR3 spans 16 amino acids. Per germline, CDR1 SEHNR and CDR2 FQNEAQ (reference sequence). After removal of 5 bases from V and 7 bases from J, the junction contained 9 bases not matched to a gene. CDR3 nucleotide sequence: TGTGCCAGCAGCGCACCGGGACAGGGGGCGCGGAATGAGCAGTTCTTC. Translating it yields CASSAPGQGARNEQFF.

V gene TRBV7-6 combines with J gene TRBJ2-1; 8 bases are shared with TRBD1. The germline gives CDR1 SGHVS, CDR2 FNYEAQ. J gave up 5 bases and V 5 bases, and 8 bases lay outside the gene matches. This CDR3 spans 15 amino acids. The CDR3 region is CASSRDRGPNNEQFF. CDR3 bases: TGTGCCAGCAGCCGAGACAGGGGTCCAAACAATGAGCAGTTCTTC.

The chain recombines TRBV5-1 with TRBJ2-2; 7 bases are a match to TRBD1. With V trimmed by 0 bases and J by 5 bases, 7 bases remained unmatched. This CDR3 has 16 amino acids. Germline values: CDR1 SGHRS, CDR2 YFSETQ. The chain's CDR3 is CASSLAGTVGTGELFF. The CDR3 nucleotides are TGCGCCAGCAGCTTGGCCGGGACAGTCGGGACCGGGGAGCTGTTTTTT.

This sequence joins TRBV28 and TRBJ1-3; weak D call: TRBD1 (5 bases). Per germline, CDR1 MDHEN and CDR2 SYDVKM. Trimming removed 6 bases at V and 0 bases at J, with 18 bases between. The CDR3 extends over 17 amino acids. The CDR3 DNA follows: TGTGCCAGCAGCTTCTGGGGACTCAAAAGCTCTGGAAACACCATATATTTT. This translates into CASSFWGLKSSGNTIYF.

DNA for the CDR3: TGTGCCAGCAGAAAACTAGCGGGGGCCCAAGAGACCCAGTACTTC. Encoded protein: CASRKLAGAQETQYF. This chain links TRBV3-1 (or the pseudogene TRBV3-2) with TRBJ2-5, with TRBD2 matching 11 bases. The CDR3 spans 15 residues. J lost 1 base, V lost 6 bases, and 4 bases had no gene match. Germline V lookup: CDR1 LGHDT, CDR2 YNNKEL (reference sequence).

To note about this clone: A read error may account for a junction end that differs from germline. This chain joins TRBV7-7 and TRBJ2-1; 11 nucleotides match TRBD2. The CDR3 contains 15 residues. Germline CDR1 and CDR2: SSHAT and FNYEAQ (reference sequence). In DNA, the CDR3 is TGTGCTAGCAAGGGAACTAGCGGGAGTTACAATGAGCAGTTCTTC. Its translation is CASKGTSGSYNEQFF.

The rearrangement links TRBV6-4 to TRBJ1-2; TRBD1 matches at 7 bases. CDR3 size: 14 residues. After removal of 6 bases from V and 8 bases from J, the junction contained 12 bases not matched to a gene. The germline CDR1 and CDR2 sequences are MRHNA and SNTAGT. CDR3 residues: CASRIDREVGGYTF. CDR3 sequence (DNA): TGTGCCAGCAGGATCGACAGGGAGGTCGGCGGCTACACCTTC.

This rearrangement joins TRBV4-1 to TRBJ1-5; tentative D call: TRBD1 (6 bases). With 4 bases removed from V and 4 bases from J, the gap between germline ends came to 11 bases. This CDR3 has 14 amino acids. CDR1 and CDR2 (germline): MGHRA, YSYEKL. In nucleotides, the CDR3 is TGCGCCAGCAGCCTCCGTACAGGGAATCAGCCCCAGCATTTT. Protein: CASSLRTGNQPQHF.

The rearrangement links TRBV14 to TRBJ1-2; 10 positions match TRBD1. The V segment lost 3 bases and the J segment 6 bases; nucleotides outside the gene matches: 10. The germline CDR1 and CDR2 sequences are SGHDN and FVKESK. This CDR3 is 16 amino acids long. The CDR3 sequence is CASSHPGQGLEDGYTF. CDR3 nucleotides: TGTGCCAGCAGCCATCCGGGACAGGGGCTCGAAGATGGCTACACCTTC. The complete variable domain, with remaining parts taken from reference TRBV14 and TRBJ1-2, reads EAGVTQFPSHSVIEKGQTVTLRCDPISGHDNLYWYRRVMGKEIKFLLHFVKESKQDESGMPNNRFLAERTGGTYSTLKVQPAELEDSGVYFCASSHPGQGLEDGYTFGSGTRLTVV.

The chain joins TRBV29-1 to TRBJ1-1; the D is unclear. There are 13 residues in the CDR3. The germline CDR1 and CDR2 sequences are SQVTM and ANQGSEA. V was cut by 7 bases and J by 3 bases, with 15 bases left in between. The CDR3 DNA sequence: TGCAGCGCCGATACGGGGTCCTACACTGAAGCTTTCTTT. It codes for CSADTGSYTEAFF.

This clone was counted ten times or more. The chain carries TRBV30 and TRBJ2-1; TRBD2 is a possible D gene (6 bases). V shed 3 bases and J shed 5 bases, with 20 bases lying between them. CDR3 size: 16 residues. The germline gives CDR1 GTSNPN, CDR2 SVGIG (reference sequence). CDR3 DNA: TGTGCCTGGAGGCGTGGATTACGGGAGTTCAACAATGAGCAGTTCTTC. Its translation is CAWRRGLREFNNEQFF. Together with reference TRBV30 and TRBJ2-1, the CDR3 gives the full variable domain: SQTIHQWPATLVQPVGSPLSLECTVEGTSNPNLYWYRQAAGRGLQLLFYSVGIGQISSEVPQNLSASRPQDRQFILSSKKLLLSDSGFYLCAWRRGLREFNNEQFFGPGTRLTVL.